Listed here are 24 T cell receptor beta chains from one sample, sequenced in a study of tumor-infiltrating lymphocytes in primary liver carcinoma. Germline DNA was extracted alongside blood RNA, which was obtained from unsorted whole blood. The researchers produced TCR beta cDNA from 500 to 550 ng total RNA with a constant-region primer. Generation of the TCR beta libraries relied on three nested multiplex PCR rounds using slightly modified ARM-PCR. Both of the initial two PCR rounds ran for 10 cycles and employed TRBV1-TRBV30 forward primers alongside a C-beta reverse primer. From the multiplex PCR reads, TCRdb called clonotypes with MiXCR, one entry per CDR3 protein. The data show around 330,000 distinct CDR3 sequences, with nearly 60% seen just once and more than 15% held by the top ten. The material sequenced was peripheral blood. The receptor set was obtained from a woman younger than 45 with primary liver carcinoma and hepatitis B virus infection.

The rearrangement links TRBV12-3 or TRBV12-4 to TRBJ2-3, with no clear D. The CDR3 has 17 residues. Trimming took 0 bases from V and 0 from J, leaving 13 bases between them. Written as DNA, the CDR3 is TGTGCCAGCAGTTTAGCGCGCCAGACCTTGAGCACAGATACGCAGTATTTT. Translating it yields CASSLARQTLSTDTQYF.

This clonotype came up a few times. The genes are TRBV12-3 or TRBV12-4 and TRBJ1-6; D perhaps matches TRBD1 (6 bases). V was clipped by 3 bases and J by 10 bases, with 10 bases between them. The CDR3 runs 13 residues. CDR3 bases: TGTGCCAGCAGTTTCCAGGGGCGATCACCCCTCCACTTT. It is translated as CASSFQGRSPLHF.

About this clonotype: The junction and the germline gene differ at one end; a read error may be behind it. The CDR3 DNA sequence: TGTGCCAACAGTGAGATCTTCGCCAGTGGCCAAGAGACCCAGTACTTC. Amino acids: CANSEIFASGQETQYF. The chain recombines TRBV6-1 with TRBJ2-5, with D unclear. The CDR3 totals 16 residues. Per germline, CDR1 MNHNS and CDR2 SASEGT.

This chain joins TRBV5-6 and TRBJ2-1; 15 bases match TRBD2. The germline gives CDR1 SGHDT, CDR2 YYEEEE. The CDR3 extends over 18 amino acids. The junction had 11 bases not matched to a gene; V was cut back by 2 bases and J by 8 bases. Here the CDR3 reads CASSFTGTSGGYDYEQFF. The CDR3 DNA reads as TGTGCCAGCAGCTTCACCGGGACTAGCGGGGGGTATGACTATGAGCAGTTCTTC.

About this clonotype: An end of the junction does not agree with germline; a read error may underlie this. V is TRBV11-2 and J is TRBJ2-2; either TRBD1 or TRBD2 may supply D (6 bases each). CDR1 is SGHAT, CDR2 FQNNGV, per germline. This CDR3 spans 16 amino acids. The CDR3 nucleotides read TGTGCCAGCAGCTCCCGAGGGGGGCTTGACACCGGGGACCTGTTTTTT. Protein: CASSSRGGLDTGDLFF.

This clonotype showed up many times. J is TRBJ2-3 and V is TRBV12-3 or TRBV12-4; no clear D gene. Trimming took 3 bases from V and 0 from J, leaving 10 bases between them. This CDR3 has 15 residues. The CDR3 here is CASSLSGYSTDTQYF. CDR3 DNA: TGTGCCAGCAGTTTGTCTGGGTATAGCACAGATACGCAGTATTTT.

The chain uses TRBV11-2 and TRBJ2-1, with 8 bases that match TRBD2. The length of the CDR3 is 21 residues. V gave up 5 bases and J gave up 5 bases; unmatched junction bases: 26. Germline CDR1 reads SGHAT; CDR2 reads FQNNGV. DNA for the CDR3: TGTGCCAGCAGCGGTCCCAAAGAGCTTACCGTGAATAGCGGGGCCCACAATGAGCAGTTCTTC. Translated, it gives CASSGPKELTVNSGAHNEQFF.

To note about this clonotype: A read error is possible here, since a much larger clone lies one base away. The chain carries TRBV29-1 and TRBJ2-5, with 9 bases fitting TRBD2. Germline V lookup: CDR1 SQVTM, CDR2 ANQGSEA. The CDR3 is 15 residues long. The ends lost 6 bases at V and 5 bases at J; junction bases unmatched: 13. The CDR3 coding sequence is TGCAGCGTGGGTTCCGAGACTAGCGGTTTGGAGACCCAGTACTTC. Its protein is CSVGSETSGLETQYF.

Many counts were recorded for this clonotype. The chain couples TRBV7-9 to TRBJ2-1, with 10 bases fitting TRBD2. The CDR3 runs 13 residues. Germline V gene sequence: CDR1 SEHNR, CDR2 FQNEAQ (reference sequence). J lost 13 bases, V lost 5 bases, and 8 bases had no gene match. The CDR3 nucleotides read TGTGCCAGCAGCCCCCGGACTAGCGGAGCACAGTTCTTC. Translated: CASSPRTSGAQFF.

The table lists this clonotype with many counts. This chain connects TRBV4-1 to TRBJ2-7; possible D gene TRBD1, 5 bases. V lost 0 bases, J lost 2 bases, and 8 bases lay in between. CDR1 and CDR2 from the germline V gene are MGHRA and YSYEKL. The CDR3 is 14 residues long. CDR3 loop: CASSQDKQAYEQYF. DNA of the CDR3: TGCGCCAGCAGCCAAGATAAACAGGCCTACGAGCAGTACTTC.

On this clonotype itself: Germline is not matched at one junction end, which may reflect a read error. The genes are TRBV7-2 and TRBJ2-1, with D possibly TRBD1 on 6 matching bases. The CDR3 covers 14 residues. The germline V gene encodes CDR1 SGHTA and CDR2 FQGNSA. The CDR3 DNA is TGTGCCTGCAGCTTTCCAGGGGTCTACAATGAGCAGTTCTTC. Translated, it gives CACSFPGVYNEQFF.

Regarding this clonotype: This could be a read error, since a much larger clone is one nucleotide away. The V call is TRBV6-5, the J call TRBJ1-5, with unresolved D. This CDR3 region has 13 residues. Germline V lookup: CDR1 MNHEY, CDR2 SVGAGI. Deletions cut 6 bases from V and 5 bases from J, with 11 bases between. The CDR3 nucleotides are TGTGCCAGCAGGTCGACAAGGGATCAGCCCCAGCATTTT. Encoded protein: CASRSTRDQPQHF.

The chain joins TRBV5-1 to TRBJ2-7; 7 bases are shared with TRBD1. Looked up from germline, CDR1 is SGHRS and CDR2 is YFSETQ. The CDR3 length is 15 residues. Losses at the gene ends were 0 bases for V and 1 base for J; bases not matched to a gene: 4. CDR3 loop: CASSLEYRGSYEQYF. CDR3 sequence (DNA): TGCGCCAGCAGCTTGGAGTACAGGGGTTCCTACGAGCAGTACTTC. The whole variable domain, remainder taken from reference TRBV5-1 and TRBJ2-7, is KAGVTQTPRYLIKTRGQQVTLSCSPISGHRSVSWYQQTPGQGLQFLFEYFSETQRNKGNFPGRFSGRQFSNSRSEMNVSTLELGDSALYLCASSLEYRGSYEQYFGPGTRLTVT.

This clonotype was recorded a few times. The rearrangement uses TRBV7-8 and TRBJ2-7; TRBD1 aligns across 8 bases. Germline V gives CDR1 SGHVS, CDR2 FQNEAQ. V was clipped by 4 bases and J by 7 bases; unmatched bases: 18. The CDR3 is 17 residues long. CDR3: CASSSGGSGTGFLEQYF. The CDR3 nucleotides read TGTGCCAGCAGCTCCGGTGGATCCGGGACAGGATTCCTGGAGCAGTACTTC.

Points on this clonotype: The CDR3 ends on some other residue instead of the conserved phenylalanine or tryptophan, so this is likely a read error. The V call is TRBV6-8, the J call TRBJ2-1; possible D gene TRBD1, 5 bases. CDR3 length: 13 residues. From germline, CDR1 is MNHGY and CDR2 SAAAGT. The V gene lost 7 bases and the J gene lost 8 bases, with 15 bases spanning the gap. The CDR3 DNA reads TGTGCCAGCACAACTCAGGGTATCGATGAGCAGTTCTCC. Protein sequence: CASTTQGIDEQFS.

This clonotype was seen many times. The rearrangement joins TRBV6-2 or TRBV6-3 to TRBJ2-2; D gene uncertain. The germline gives CDR1 MNHEY, CDR2 SVGEGT. The CDR3 has 13 amino acids. Trimming pared 4 bases from V and 4 bases from J, leaving 7 bases between. Here the CDR3 reads CASSLATTGELFF. DNA of the CDR3: TGTGCCAGCAGTTTAGCTACCACCGGGGAGCTGTTTTTT.

For this clonotype: Germline and junction disagree at one end, which may indicate a read error. This chain joins TRBV28 and TRBJ2-1; 10 bases align to TRBD2. The CDR3 totals 16 residues. The V gene's germline CDR1 is MDHEN and CDR2 SYDVKM. The CDR3 nucleotides are TGTGCCAGCAGTTTTACTTCACGTAAGCGGGAGGGCGTGATGAGCTTC. Translating it yields CASSFTSRKREGVMSF.

The sample holds a few counts of this clonotype. The J gene is TRBJ2-5, the V gene TRBV24-1; D gene uncertain. In germline, CDR1 is KGHDR, CDR2 SFDVKD. With 3 bases removed from V and 7 bases from J, the gap between germline ends came to 14 bases. The CDR3 has 14 residues. In DNA form, the CDR3 reads TGTGCCACCAGTGATCCCTATGACGGCCGGACCCAGTACTTC. Its translation: CATSDPYDGRTQYF.

This clonotype was seen a handful of times. J is TRBJ2-7 and V is TRBV28, with TRBD2 matching 9 bases. Germline trimming cut 3 bases from V and 7 bases from J; bases unmatched to any gene: 10. The germline gives CDR1 MDHEN, CDR2 SYDVKM. The CDR3 contains 15 residues. The CDR3 reads CASSLLREGPREQYF. The CDR3 DNA reads as TGTGCCAGCAGTTTGCTGCGGGAGGGCCCTAGGGAGCAGTACTTC.

A single count supports this clonotype. One end of the junction is discordant with germline, which a read error may explain. The V call is TRBV11-2, the J call TRBJ1-1; D remains ambiguous. The CDR3 is 13 amino acids. From germline, CDR1 is SGHAT and CDR2 FQNNGV. DNA of the CDR3: TGTGCCAGCAGCTCGCAGAGGAACACTGGAGCTTTCTTT. This codes for CASSSQRNTGAFF.

The chain has TRBV6-5 and TRBJ1-2; 8 bases map to TRBD1. V trimming: 5 bases; J trimming: 2 bases; junction bases outside the gene matches: 10. In germline, CDR1 is MNHEY, CDR2 SVGAGI. There are 16 residues in the CDR3. DNA of the CDR3: TGTGCCAGCAGTCCAGGGGGCGTTGGGAAGAACTATGGCTACACCTTC. This gives the protein CASSPGGVGKNYGYTF.

The rearrangement links TRBV12-3 or TRBV12-4 to TRBJ2-2, with no clear D. The CDR3 length is 14 residues. Trimming shortened V by 5 bases and J by 5 bases, and 12 bases separated the two germline ends. CDR3 loop: CASSNTLGTGELFF. The CDR3 DNA is TGTGCCAGCAGTAATACCCTTGGGACCGGGGAGCTGTTTTTT.

Remarks on this clonotype: This may be a read error: a much more frequent sequence differs by one nucleotide. Without the conserved terminal phenylalanine or tryptophan, this CDR3 likely stems from a read error. This sequence joins TRBV29-1 and TRBJ2-7; TRBD2 is a possible D gene (6 bases). The CDR3 sequence is 13 residues long. Trimming took 7 bases from V and 1 from J, leaving 14 bases between them. Germline-derived CDR1 and CDR2 are SQVTM and ANQGSEA. CDR3 DNA: TGCAGCGGTACAGTTGGGACTTCCTACGAGCAGTACTCC. It is translated as CSGTVGTSYEQYS.

This clonotype has only one observation. A clone one base away is much larger, so this may be a read error. The rearrangement joins TRBV6-1 to TRBJ1-5; D might be TRBD1 (6 bases). CDR3 length equals 15 residues. Germline CDR1 is MNHNS and CDR2 is SASEGT. CDR3 bases: TGTGTCAGCAGCGCACAGGGTCTCAACAATCAGCCCCAGCATTTT. This translates into CVSSAQGLNNQPQHF.